Listed here are 3 T cell receptor beta chains from one sample, sequenced in a study of blood T cell repertoires in COVID-19. Data came from immunoSEQ multiplex PCR; TCRdb stores just in-frame clones and leaves some out. Of some 200,000 clones in the sample, around four fifths were seen once. The sequenced sample was peripheral blood. The receptors come from a woman aged 60-70 years who had recovered from COVID-19.

The chain carries TRBV19 and TRBJ1-5; 11 bases match TRBD1. The CDR3 runs 16 residues. Looked up from germline, CDR1 is LNHDA and CDR2 is SQIVND (reference sequence). Unmatched junction bases numbered 6, after V lost 7 bases and J lost 1 base. The CDR3 loop reads CASKEDRGLSNQPQHF. DNA for the CDR3: TGTGCCAGTAAAGAGGACAGGGGGCTGAGCAATCAGCCCCAGCATTTT.

With regard to this clone: The sample contains more than one DNA sequence encoding this CDR3. The V and J genes are TRBV6-2 or TRBV6-3 and TRBJ2-7, with D possibly TRBD1 on 6 matching bases. The CDR3 has 11 amino acids. V gave up 6 bases and J gave up 6 bases, with 9 bases separating them. Germline CDR1 reads MNHEY; CDR2 reads SVGEGT. The DNA for the CDR3 is TGTGCCAGCAGCCCCAGGGGCGAGCAGTACTTC. It encodes CASSPRGEQYF.

The V call is TRBV5-4, the J call TRBJ2-5, with 11 bases lining up with TRBD2. V lost 5 bases, J lost 4 bases, and 7 bases stayed unmatched. This CDR3 is built from 15 residues. Germline V lookup: CDR1 SGHNT, CDR2 YYREEE (reference sequence). The CDR3 sequence: CASRTLAGGGETQYF. CDR3 DNA sequence: TGTGCCAGCAGGACGCTAGCGGGGGGAGGAGAGACCCAGTACTTC.